The clone carrying this T cell receptor beta chain was seen ten or more times. Its antigen is currently unknown. RNA transcripts served as the template for amplifying TCR beta CDR3 regions. First-round RT-PCR targeting the TCR CDR3 was performed with the HTBI primer set. TCRdb passed the multiplex PCR reads through MiXCR, listing each CDR3 protein once. The sample carries about 580,000 distinct CDR3 sequences, about 14% recorded once. Criteria for exclusion of patients were uncontrolled infection, other autoimmune disease, pregnancy or lactation. This blood was taken when hyperthyroidism was first diagnosed, before any ophthalmopathy symptoms existed. CDR3 size: 14 residues. V lost 6 bases to trimming and J lost 2 bases, with 14 bases between them. The sample belongs to a study of T cells in Graves' hyperthyroidism and ophthalmopathy. Overall study findings and caveats: Most thyroid clonotypes expanded above 0.001 appeared in blood too.

What was sequenced was blood. The genes are TRBV12-3 or TRBV12-4 and TRBJ2-7, with D perhaps matching TRBD1 (5 bases). This TCR came from a woman in her 30s with Graves' hyperthyroidism that later progressed to Graves' ophthalmopathy. The CDR3 reads CASSHQTEPYEQYF. CDR3 sequence (DNA): TGTGCCAGCAGCCACCAGACAGAACCCTACGAGCAGTACTTC.